What follows are 25 T cell receptor beta chains derived from one specimen sequenced in a study of cytomegalovirus exposure and HLA in healthy donors. The PCR ran on 60 Vbeta and 13 Jbeta primers. The method was immunoSEQ multiplex PCR; TCRdb's version includes in-frame clones alone and lacks a portion of them. Here the sample spans some 100,000 clones, under 85% being singletons. Sequencing input: PBMCs. These receptor sequences come from a man in his forties in good health and CMV-seropositive.

The chain combines TRBV5-1 with TRBJ2-5; 7 nucleotides align to TRBD2. V lost 6 bases and J lost 2; bases outside the gene matches: 10. There are 15 residues in the CDR3. CDR1 SGHRS and CDR2 YFSETQ come from the germline V gene. This CDR3 is CASTPGSSGQETQYF. DNA for the CDR3: TGCGCCAGCACCCCCGGGTCTAGCGGACAAGAGACCCAGTACTTC.

V is TRBV5-4 and J is TRBJ2-5; D is perhaps TRBD1 (6 bases). Germline values: CDR1 SGHNT, CDR2 YYREEE (reference sequence). The V end was cut by 0 bases, the J end by 2 bases, with 11 bases between. This CDR3 has 15 residues. CDR3 bases: TGTGCCAGCAGCTTGGGGGGAAGGGGGCAAGAGACCCAGTACTTC. It yields the protein CASSLGGRGQETQYF. Together with reference TRBV5-4 and TRBJ2-5, the CDR3 gives the full variable domain: ETGVTQSPTHLIKTRGQQVTLRCSSQSGHNTVSWYQQALGQGPQFIFQYYREEENGRGNFPPRFSGLQFPNYSSELNVNALELDDSALYLCASSLGGRGQETQYFGPGTRLLVL.

This chain joins TRBV7-8 and TRBJ2-7, with TRBD1 identical over 12 bases. Germline V gene lookup returns CDR1 SGHVS and CDR2 FQNEAQ. The CDR3 contains 14 residues. The V and J ends lost 5 bases and 11 bases, in that order; junction bases with no gene match: 10. In nucleotides, the CDR3 is TGTGCCAGCAGCCCCTGGGACAGGGGGCGCTGCAAGTACTTC. Amino acid sequence: CASSPWDRGRCKYF.

This clone was seen only a few times. The V call is TRBV2, the J call TRBJ1-5; perhaps TRBD1 as D (6 bases). There are 12 residues in the CDR3. The ends were cut back, 6 bases at V and 7 bases at J, with 10 bases in the middle. The germline V gene encodes CDR1 SNHLY and CDR2 FYNNEI. CDR3 protein: CASRGAIQPQHF. Here the CDR3 DNA reads TGTGCCAGCAGGGGGGCCATCCAGCCCCAGCATTTT.

The rearrangement joins TRBV7-6 to TRBJ2-5; 11 bases are shared with TRBD2. The trim removed 1 base at V and 2 bases at J, leaving 6 bases unmatched. Germline CDR1 is SGHVS and CDR2 is FNYEAQ. The CDR3 totals 17 residues. In nucleotides, the CDR3 is TGTGCCAGCAGCTTAGTTCCTAGCGGGGGGATACAAGAGACCCAGTACTTC. Its protein is CASSLVPSGGIQETQYF. Full variable domain (remainder filled in from reference TRBV7-6 and TRBJ2-5): GAGVSQSPRYKVTKRGQDVALRCDPISGHVSLYWYRQALGQGPEFLTYFNYEAQQDKSGLPNDRFSAERPEGSISTLTIQRTEQRDSAMYRCASSLVPSGGIQETQYFGPGTRLLVL.

This chain uses TRBV7-2 with TRBJ2-7; D possibly corresponds to TRBD2 (6 bases). The CDR3 sequence is 15 residues long. The V and J ends lost 2 bases and 1 base respectively, with 12 bases between them. CDR1 and CDR2 (germline): SGHTA, FQGNSA. The CDR3 nucleotides read TGTGCCAGCAGCTTACTGGGACTTGGATCCTACGAGCAGTACTTC. Its translation: CASSLLGLGSYEQYF.

This clone has just one count. The chain recombines TRBV6-1 with TRBJ2-1, with a weak D call TRBD1 (5 bases). CDR3 length: 14 amino acids. Trimming removed 5 bases from V and 8 bases from J, with 16 bases in between. CDR1 and CDR2 from the germline V gene are MNHNS and SASEGT. CDR3 bases: TGTGCCAGCAGTCTCCGGCAGGGTACCGATGAGCAGTTCTTC. Its translation is CASSLRQGTDEQFF.

J is TRBJ2-1 and V is TRBV5-4; unclear D gene. Trimming cost V 0 bases and J 7 bases, with 5 bases left between them. Germline loops: CDR1 SGHNT, CDR2 YYREEE (reference sequence). This CDR3 has 12 amino acids. CDR3 sequence reads: CASSLDSNEQFF. The CDR3 DNA reads TGTGCCAGCAGCTTGGACTCTAATGAGCAGTTCTTC.

The chain combines TRBV11-3 with TRBJ2-3, with TRBD2 identical over 10 bases. CDR1 SGHNT and CDR2 YENEEA come from the germline V gene. The CDR3 length is 13 residues. With V trimmed by 5 bases and J by 9 bases, 5 bases remained unmatched. Here the CDR3 DNA reads TGTGCCAGCAGCCCGGGACTAGCGAAGACGCAGTATTTT. This gives the protein CASSPGLAKTQYF.

The chain has TRBV6-1 and TRBJ1-3; D remains ambiguous. CDR3 length: 14 amino acids. V dropped 5 bases and J dropped 0 bases, with 8 bases sitting between them. Germline CDR1 MNHNS, CDR2 SASEGT. CDR3 loop: CASSLAYSGNTIYF. The CDR3 DNA reads TGTGCCAGCAGTTTAGCATACTCTGGAAACACCATATATTTT.

Turning to this clone: Germline is not matched at one junction end, which may reflect a read error. The V gene is TRBV4-1, the J gene TRBJ2-3; tentatively, D is TRBD1 or TRBD2 (7 bases each). Germline V gene lookup returns CDR1 MGHRA and CDR2 YSYEKL. This CDR3 comprises 16 residues. CDR3: CASSQGGGSPTDTQYF. The CDR3 DNA is TGTGCCAGCAGCCAGGGGGGGGGCAGCCCCACAGATACGCAGTATTTT.

The rearrangement uses TRBV2 and TRBJ2-7; 7 bases fit TRBD1. J lost 6 bases, V lost 8 bases, and 16 bases had no gene match. This CDR3 has 15 residues. Per germline, CDR1 SNHLY and CDR2 FYNNEI. DNA for the CDR3: TGTGCCAGCGCAGAATCGAGGGGGCAGGGGAGCGAGCAGTACTTC. The encoded protein is CASAESRGQGSEQYF.

The V and J genes are TRBV19 and TRBJ1-1; 10 bases agree with TRBD1. The CDR3 covers 14 residues. The trim removed 7 bases at V and 5 bases at J, leaving 7 bases unmatched. Germline CDR1 LNHDA, CDR2 SQIVND (reference sequence). Here the CDR3 DNA reads TGTGCCAGTATCCTGGGACAGGGGAAGACTGAAGCTTTCTTT. This encodes CASILGQGKTEAFF.

On this clone: A read error may produce the germline difference seen at one junction end. This rearrangement joins TRBV5-5 to TRBJ2-3; D remains ambiguous. This CDR3 has 17 residues. Germline V CDR1 and CDR2: SGHKS, YYEKEE (reference sequence). In nucleotides, the CDR3 is TGTGCCAGCAGTTTGGCCCCGCCCAGGCAGGTGTTGGGTACGCAGTATTTT. This sequence encodes CASSLAPPRQVLGTQYF.

This clone was detected only once. The CDR3 region is CASSRGADTQYF. The CDR3 nucleotides read TGTGCCAGTAGTCGGGGGGCAGATACGCAGTATTTT. This chain uses TRBV19 with TRBJ2-3, with 7 bases identical to TRBD2. CDR3 length equals 12 residues. Germline CDR1 and CDR2: LNHDA and SQIVND (reference sequence). With 5 bases clipped from V and 4 bases from J, the junction kept 0 bases outside the gene matches.

The chain uses TRBV10-3 and TRBJ1-1, with TRBD1 as a possible D gene (6 bases). The CDR3 has 13 amino acids. Per the germline V gene, CDR1 is ENHRY and CDR2 is SYGVKD. Deletions cut 4 bases from V and 6 bases from J, with 12 bases between. This chain's CDR3 is CAISGGGASEAFF. CDR3 sequence (DNA): TGTGCCATCAGTGGCGGGGGGGCTTCTGAAGCTTTCTTT.

About this clone itself: Other DNA variants within this sample encode the same CDR3. The chain carries TRBV7-2 and TRBJ2-2; D is uncertain. CDR1 and CDR2 (germline): SGHTA, FQGNSA. Trimming took 1 base from V and 2 from J, leaving 5 bases between them. The CDR3 has 14 amino acids. The CDR3 sequence: CASSLGGNTGELFF. CDR3 coding DNA: TGTGCCAGCAGCTTAGGCGGAAACACCGGGGAGCTGTTTTTT.

This clone has only a few counts. The V call is TRBV5-6, the J call TRBJ2-2; TRBD2 might be the D (5 bases). V lost 4 bases and J 3 bases, leaving 13 bases between the germline ends. CDR3 length: 15 residues. Germline-derived CDR1 and CDR2 are SGHDT and YYEEEE. As DNA, the CDR3 is TGTGCCAGCAGCGACCCGGGGTACGACACCGGGGAGCTGTTTTTT. Translation gives CASSDPGYDTGELFF.

In this sample, this clone turned up once. This chain links TRBV11-2 with TRBJ2-3, with TRBD2 matching 8 bases. This CDR3 comprises 17 residues. Germline values: CDR1 SGHAT, CDR2 FQNNGV. Trimming at V came to 1 base and at J to 0 bases, leaving 6 bases not matched to a gene. Here the CDR3 reads CASSLGRLARSTDTQYF. The DNA for the CDR3 is TGTGCCAGCAGCTTAGGGAGACTAGCGCGGAGCACAGATACGCAGTATTTT. Looking up the rest from reference TRBV11-2 and TRBJ2-3 gives the full variable domain: EAGVAQSPRYKIIEKRQSVAFWCNPISGHATLYWYQQILGQGPKLLIQFQNNGVVDDSQLPKDRFSAERLKGVDSTLKIQPAKLEDSAVYLCASSLGRLARSTDTQYFGPGTRLTVL.

This clone was picked up a small number of times. The V call is TRBV6-5, the J call TRBJ1-5; 7 bases match TRBD1. The CDR3 contains 15 residues. The germline gives CDR1 MNHEY, CDR2 SVGAGI. V lost 5 bases to trimming and J lost 2 bases; unmatched junction nucleotides: 6. The CDR3 sequence: CASSPRGKGNQPQHF. In nucleotides, the CDR3 is TGTGCCAGCAGTCCCAGGGGGAAGGGCAATCAGCCCCAGCATTTT.

V gene TRBV5-1 combines with J gene TRBJ1-1; no definite D call. Germline V lookup: CDR1 SGHRS, CDR2 YFSETQ. This CDR3 is 14 amino acids long. V was shortened by 0 bases and J by 2 bases, with 8 bases between the two germline ends. CDR3 in DNA: TGCGCCAGCAGCTTGGTCCCCCCTAACACTGAAGCTTTCTTT. Its translation: CASSLVPPNTEAFF.

Regarding this clone: The same CDR3 can be traced to other DNA sequences in this sample. The chain recombines TRBV28 with TRBJ1-5; 9 bases align to TRBD1. The J segment lost 5 bases and the V segment lost 10 bases, leaving 6 bases of the junction unmatched. CDR3 length equals 13 residues. Looked up from germline, CDR1 is MDHEN and CDR2 is SYDVKM. The CDR3 region has the DNA TGTGCCACCCTTCGGACAGGGGATCAGCCCCAGCATTTT. The encoded protein is CATLRTGDQPQHF.

The chain combines TRBV7-2 with TRBJ1-2; the match to TRBD1 covers 10 bases. CDR1 and CDR2 from the germline V gene are SGHTA and FQGNSA. Trimming cost V 5 bases and J 4 bases; bases outside gene matches: 7. This CDR3 is built from 15 residues. The CDR3 is CASSNRDRGIYGYTF. The CDR3 DNA follows: TGTGCCAGCAGCAACCGGGACAGGGGTATCTATGGCTACACCTTC.

This clone was seen just once. The chain links TRBV5-6 to TRBJ2-5; 7 nucleotides align to TRBD1. The CDR3 is 14 amino acids. V shed 5 bases and J 1 base; nucleotides not matched to a gene: 5. Germline CDR1 SGHDT, CDR2 YYEEEE. CDR3 nucleotides: TGTGCCAGCAGTCAGGGACAGCCCCAAGAGACCCAGTACTTC. Translated, it gives CASSQGQPQETQYF. Full variable domain (missing parts from reference TRBV5-6 and TRBJ2-5): DAGVTQSPTHLIKTRGQQVTLRCSPKSGHDTVSWYQQALGQGPQFIFQYYEEEERQRGNFPDRFSGHQFPNYSSELNVNALLLGDSALYLCASSQGQPQETQYFGPGTRLLVL.

The V call is TRBV6-5, the J call TRBJ1-5, with TRBD1 matching 10 bases. With V trimmed by 11 bases and J by 7 bases, 11 bases remained unmatched. Germline V gene lookup returns CDR1 MNHEY and CDR2 SVGAGI. This CDR3 contains 14 residues. The DNA of the CDR3 is TGTGCCGCAAGCATCGGGACAGGGGACCAGCCCCAGCATTTT. Its protein is CAASIGTGDQPQHF.